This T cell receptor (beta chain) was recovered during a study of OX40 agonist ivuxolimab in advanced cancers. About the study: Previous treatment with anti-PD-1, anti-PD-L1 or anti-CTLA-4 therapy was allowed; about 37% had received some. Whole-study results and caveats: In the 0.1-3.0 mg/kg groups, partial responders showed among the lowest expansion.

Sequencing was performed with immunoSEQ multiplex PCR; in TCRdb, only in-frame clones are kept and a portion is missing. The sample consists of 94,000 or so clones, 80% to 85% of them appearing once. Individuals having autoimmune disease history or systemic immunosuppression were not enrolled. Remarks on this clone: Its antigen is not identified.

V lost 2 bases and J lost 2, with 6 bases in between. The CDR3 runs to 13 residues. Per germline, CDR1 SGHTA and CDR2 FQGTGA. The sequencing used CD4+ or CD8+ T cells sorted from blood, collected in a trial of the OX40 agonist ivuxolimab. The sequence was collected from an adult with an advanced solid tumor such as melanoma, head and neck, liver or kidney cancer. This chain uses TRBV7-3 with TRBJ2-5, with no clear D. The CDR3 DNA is TGTGCCAGCAGCTTAGGGCAACAAGAGACCCAGTACTTC. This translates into CASSLGQQETQYF.